Below, 12 T cell receptor beta chains from the same sample are listed, as sequenced in a study of shared clonotypes between healthy human individuals. Repertoires were generated with immunoSEQ multiplex PCR, while TCRdb's copy carries only in-frame clones and drops some. The sample includes some 89,000 clones, 67% seen only once; the top ten take roughly 40%. Sequenced material: memory CD8+ T cells sorted from blood. Subset given: CD45RO+ cells pooled with CCR7-negative TemRA cells. The receptors were gathered from a young man in good health.

This clone has only a few counts. The gene calls are TRBV4-3 and TRBJ2-2; no clear D. CDR1 and CDR2 from the germline V gene are LGHNA and YSLEER. The CDR3 runs to 12 residues. Deletions cut 0 bases from V and 13 bases from J, with 9 bases between. Here the CDR3 reads CASSQDSRLLFF. As DNA, the CDR3 is TGCGCCAGCAGCCAAGATTCCCGGCTGCTGTTTTTT.

The rearrangement joins TRBV6-6 to TRBJ2-3, with 10 bases that match TRBD2. In germline, CDR1 is MNHNY, CDR2 SVGAGI (reference sequence). The CDR3 is 16 residues long. The trim removed 0 bases at V and 6 bases at J, leaving 6 bases unmatched. The CDR3 region is CASSYSQREGRDTQYF. CDR3 DNA sequence: TGTGCCAGCAGTTACTCGCAGCGGGAGGGCCGCGATACGCAGTATTTT.

The genes are TRBV5-1 and TRBJ1-1; D unclear. This CDR3 is built from 14 residues. V gave up 2 bases and J gave up 1 base, with 9 bases separating them. CDR1 is SGHRS, CDR2 YFSETQ, per germline. The CDR3 reads CASSFKGQNTEAFF. In DNA form, the CDR3 reads TGCGCCAGCAGCTTCAAGGGTCAGAACACTGAAGCTTTCTTT.

V is TRBV10-1 and J is TRBJ2-3; TRBD2 is a possible D gene (6 bases). Germline CDR1 is WNHNN and CDR2 is SYGVQD (reference sequence). Trimming took 6 bases from V and 3 from J, leaving 10 bases between them. This CDR3 has 13 amino acids. CDR3 sequence: CASSSGGTDTQYF. CDR3 nucleotide sequence: TGCGCCAGCAGCTCCGGGGGAACAGATACGCAGTATTTT.

This chain links TRBV21-1 with TRBJ2-5; no DNA check was done on the table's D call, TRBD2. TRBV21-1 is annotated as a pseudogene. The CDR3 consists of 14 residues. The CDR3 coding sequence is TGTGCCAGCCTCGGGACTAGCGGAAAAGAGACCCAGTACTTC. This translates into CASLGTSGKETQYF.

To note about this clone: This same CDR3 is encoded by further DNA sequences in the sample. The chain couples TRBV25-1 to TRBJ2-7, with D possibly being TRBD2 (6 bases). Germline values: CDR1 MGHDK, CDR2 SYGVNS. The CDR3 consists of 12 residues. Between the trimmed V and J ends, which lost 8 bases and 1 base, there was a span of 9 bases. CDR3 bases: TGTGCCAGCGGGGGGACGTCCTACGAGCAGTACTTC. Its protein product is CASGGTSYEQYF.

This chain links TRBV10-1 with TRBJ2-6; D is undetermined. CDR3 size: 18 residues. Germline V CDR1 and CDR2: WNHNN, SYGVQD (reference sequence). The germline V and J ends were trimmed by 5 bases and 5 bases, with 22 bases remaining between them. The CDR3 nucleotides read TGCGCCAGCAGTTTAGTTATGATCGCACAAAGTCGGGCCAACGTCCTGACTTTC. Translating it yields CASSLVMIAQSRANVLTF.

This clone was observed at least ten times. The chain recombines TRBV13 with TRBJ1-4; D is possibly TRBD1 (5 bases). Germline V CDR1 and CDR2: PRHDT, FYEKMQ (reference sequence). Trimming cost V 2 bases and J 7 bases, with 17 bases left between them. CDR3 length equals 16 residues. The CDR3 bases are TGTGCCAGCAGCTTATTAGCCGGGACGGCGGCTGAAAAACTGTTTTTT. Encoded protein: CASSLLAGTAAEKLFF. Drawing the rest from reference TRBV13 and TRBJ1-4, the complete variable domain is AAGVIQSPRHLIKEKRETATLKCYPIPRHDTVYWYQQGPGQDPQFLISFYEKMQSDKGSIPDRFSAQQFSDYHSELNMSSLELGDSALYFCASSLLAGTAAEKLFFGSGTQLSVL.

This clone was observed a few times. The genes are TRBV13 and TRBJ2-7; 7 nucleotides align to TRBD2. V was pared by 0 bases and J by 5 bases, with 1 base of the junction left unmatched. This CDR3 has 13 amino acids. Germline V gives CDR1 PRHDT, CDR2 FYEKMQ (reference sequence). CDR3 amino acids: CASSLGAGDEQYF. The DNA for the CDR3 is TGTGCCAGCAGCTTAGGCGCGGGAGACGAGCAGTACTTC.

DNA of the CDR3: TGTGCCAGCAGCGAGGGACAGACTTACACCGGGGAGCTGTTTTTT. Translating gives CASSEGQTYTGELFF. J is TRBJ2-2 and V is TRBV5-4; 7 nucleotides match TRBD1. The CDR3 has 15 residues. CDR1 and CDR2 from the germline V gene are SGHNT and YYREEE (reference sequence). With V trimmed by 4 bases and J by 3 bases, 6 bases remained unmatched.

The chain combines TRBV27 with TRBJ2-4; no clear D gene. This CDR3 is built from 15 residues. CDR1 is MNHEY and CDR2 is SMNVEV in the germline V gene (reference sequence). V lost 4 bases and J 1 base, leaving 11 bases between the germline ends. The CDR3: CASSYSTGAKNIQYF. The CDR3 nucleotides are TGTGCCAGCAGTTACTCGACTGGGGCCAAAAACATTCAGTACTTC.

The rearrangement links TRBV19 to TRBJ2-1; D is unclear. V gave up 5 bases and J gave up 2 bases, with 4 bases separating them. This CDR3 is built from 12 residues. Germline lookup yields CDR1 LNHDA and CDR2 SQIVND (reference sequence). The CDR3 loop reads CASSPPYNEQFF. Written as DNA, the CDR3 is TGTGCCAGTAGTCCGCCCTACAATGAGCAGTTCTTC.